This entry lists 12 T cell receptor beta chains sequenced from one sample in a study of blood T cell repertoires in COVID-19. The method was immunoSEQ multiplex PCR; TCRdb's version includes in-frame clones alone and lacks a portion of them. Of some 400,000 clones detected, around 87% appear once; the ten largest clones hold 0.95% to 1.3%. The sequencing sample was made of PBMCs or T cells enriched from blood (not recorded which). The source is a man younger than 40 who had recovered from COVID-19.

This chain joins TRBV3-1 (or the pseudogene TRBV3-2) and TRBJ2-3; 7 bases are a match to TRBD2. V dropped 3 bases and J dropped 4; count of bases not matched to a gene: 10. The CDR3 is 16 amino acids. Germline CDR1 is LGHDT and CDR2 is YNNKEL (reference sequence). The CDR3 region is CASSHGLQRGPDTQYF. For the CDR3, the DNA is TGTGCCAGCAGCCATGGACTCCAGCGGGGCCCAGATACGCAGTATTTT.

This clone was seen more than once but under ten times. The rearrangement links TRBV18 to TRBJ2-5; 7 bases line up with TRBD1. Germline assignment: CDR1 KGHSH and CDR2 LQKENI. The CDR3 runs 13 residues. V lost 3 bases, J lost 2 bases, and 0 bases stayed unmatched. CDR3: CASSPGQQETQYF. Here the CDR3 DNA reads TGTGCCAGCTCACCGGGACAGCAAGAGACCCAGTACTTC.

V is TRBV5-1 and J is TRBJ2-1, with 12 bases identical to TRBD2. This CDR3 comprises 16 residues. Germline loops: CDR1 SGHRS, CDR2 YFSETQ. V shed 1 base, J shed 5 bases, and the junction held 4 bases outside the gene matches. CDR3 protein: CASSLWTSGNNNEQFF. The CDR3 DNA sequence: TGCGCCAGCAGCTTGTGGACTAGCGGGAATAACAATGAGCAGTTCTTC. The full variable domain, with the rest looked up from reference TRBV5-1 and TRBJ2-1, is KAGVTQTPRYLIKTRGQQVTLSCSPISGHRSVSWYQQTPGQGLQFLFEYFSETQRNKGNFPGRFSGRQFSNSRSEMNVSTLELGDSALYLCASSLWTSGNNNEQFFGPGTRLTVL.

This clone has only a few counts. The genes are TRBV6-1 and TRBJ2-1; 8 bases match TRBD2. V was pared by 0 bases and J by 4 bases, with 5 bases of the junction left unmatched. The CDR3 contains 16 residues. CDR1 MNHNS and CDR2 SASEGT come from the germline V gene. CDR3 DNA: TGTGCCAGCAGTGAAGCTCCGGGACTAGTGTACAATGAGCAGTTCTTC. Translation: CASSEAPGLVYNEQFF.

This clone was counted a single time. The chain combines TRBV4-1 with TRBJ1-1; 9 bases map to TRBD1. V lost 3 bases to trimming and J lost 1 base; unmatched junction nucleotides: 6. This CDR3 region has 16 residues. Per germline, CDR1 MGHRA and CDR2 YSYEKL. DNA of the CDR3: TGCGCCAGCAGCCAGACAGGGGGTAGGACGAACACTGAAGCTTTCTTT. Protein: CASSQTGGRTNTEAFF.

The rearrangement links TRBV21-1 to TRBJ1-5; TRBD1, the table's D call, lacks a check against the DNA. TRBV21-1 is marked as a pseudogene. The CDR3 length is 16 residues. CDR3 coding DNA: TGTGCCAGCAGCAAAGTCCCGACAGGGGAGTATCAGCCCCAGCATTTT. Translated: CASSKVPTGEYQPQHF.

The chain employs TRBV5-1 and TRBJ1-3, with D hard to call. The CDR3 is 13 residues long. The germline gives CDR1 SGHRS, CDR2 YFSETQ. Trimming left V 4 bases short and J 2 bases short, with 7 bases between. CDR3 in DNA: TGCGCCAGCAGCCTCCAGACTGGAAACACCATATATTTT. It specifies CASSLQTGNTIYF.

The chain joins TRBV30 to TRBJ2-7, with 9 bases matching TRBD1. V trimming: 3 bases; J trimming: 2 bases; junction bases outside the gene matches: 11. Germline CDR1 is GTSNPN and CDR2 is SVGIG (reference sequence). This CDR3 is 16 amino acids long. CDR3 amino acids: CAWSAKLTGGPYEQYF. CDR3 nucleotide sequence: TGTGCCTGGAGCGCCAAATTGACAGGGGGGCCCTACGAGCAGTACTTC.

This chain links TRBV29-1 with TRBJ2-3; 7 nucleotides line up with TRBD1. This CDR3 has 12 residues. Trimming cost V 6 bases and J 4 bases; bases outside gene matches: 4. Germline V gene sequence: CDR1 SQVTM, CDR2 ANQGSEA. The DNA of the CDR3 is TGCAGCGTACGGACAGGTCCAGATACGCAGTATTTT. Its protein product is CSVRTGPDTQYF.

The rearrangement joins TRBV19 to TRBJ2-2; no definite D call. The CDR3 extends over 15 amino acids. The V gene's germline CDR1 is LNHDA and CDR2 SQIVND (reference sequence). Trimming removed 7 bases from V and 2 bases from J, with 14 bases in between. CDR3 DNA sequence: TGTGCCAGTAAGGCCGCGGAGCTTAACACCGGGGAGCTGTTTTTT. Encoded protein: CASKAAELNTGELFF.

This clone was detected only once. The chain uses TRBV10-3 and TRBJ2-3; 7 nucleotides agree with TRBD1. The V segment lost 10 bases and the J segment 3 bases; nucleotides outside the gene matches: 7. The CDR3 runs 13 residues. The germline gives CDR1 ENHRY, CDR2 SYGVKD. CDR3 nucleotides: TGTGCCAGCCGGGACAGCGGAACAGATACGCAGTATTTT. Translating it yields CASRDSGTDTQYF.

This chain uses TRBV14 with TRBJ2-7, with TRBD2 matching 12 bases. In germline, CDR1 is SGHDN, CDR2 FVKESK. CDR3 length equals 16 residues. With V trimmed by 5 bases and J by 0 bases, 5 bases remained unmatched. CDR3 bases: TGTGCCAGCAGCTACGGACTAGCGGGAAGCTCCTACGAGCAGTACTTC. This translates into CASSYGLAGSSYEQYF. The variable domain in full, with the rest retrieved from reference TRBV14 and TRBJ2-7, is EAGVTQFPSHSVIEKGQTVTLRCDPISGHDNLYWYRRVMGKEIKFLLHFVKESKQDESGMPNNRFLAERTGGTYSTLKVQPAELEDSGVYFCASSYGLAGSSYEQYFGPGTRLTVT.